The following is a T cell receptor (beta chain) sequence with its context. The antigen is not known. Clones were sequenced by immunoSEQ multiplex PCR, and TCRdb holds only the in-frame ones, with some missing. The sample shows 180,000 or so clones, 85% to 95% of them seen only once. The data are from a study of T cell responses to AZD1222 COVID-19 vaccine. Study findings and constraints: All repertoire sampling was performed exclusively after the peak T cell response. Mostly white British, mostly female donors; authors suggested clonal diversity may be underestimated. AZD1222 recipients seropositive at baseline numbered only six or seven.

Germline V lookup: CDR1 MNHEY, CDR2 SVGAGI. The CDR3 runs 15 residues. Trimming pared 6 bases from V and 7 bases from J, leaving 21 bases between. This clonotype originated in an adult in good health. The V call is TRBV6-5, the J call TRBJ1-2, with D uncertain. Source: peripheral blood, taken on day 0 of AZD1222 vaccination. As DNA, the CDR3 is TGTGCCAGCAGGCAAGAGGGTACGGCAATCCGTGGCTACACCTTC. This translates into CASRQEGTAIRGYTF.